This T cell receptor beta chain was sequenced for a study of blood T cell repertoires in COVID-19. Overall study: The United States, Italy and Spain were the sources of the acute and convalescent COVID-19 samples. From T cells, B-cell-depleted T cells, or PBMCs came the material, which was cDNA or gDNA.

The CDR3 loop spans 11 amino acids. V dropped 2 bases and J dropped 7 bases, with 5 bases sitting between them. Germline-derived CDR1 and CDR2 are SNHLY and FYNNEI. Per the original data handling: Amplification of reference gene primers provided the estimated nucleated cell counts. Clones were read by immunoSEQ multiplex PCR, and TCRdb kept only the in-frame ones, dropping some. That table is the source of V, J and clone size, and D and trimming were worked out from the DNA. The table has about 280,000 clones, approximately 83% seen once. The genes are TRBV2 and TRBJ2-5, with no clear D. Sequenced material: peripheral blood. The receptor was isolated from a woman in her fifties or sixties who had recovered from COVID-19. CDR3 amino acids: CASSEYGTQYF. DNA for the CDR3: TGTGCCAGCAGTGAATACGGGACCCAGTACTTC.